This TCR beta chain was sequenced for a study of cytomegalovirus exposure and HLA in healthy donors. Study in general: Earlier findings included 117 million unique TCR beta sequences obtained from about 179 million T cells. The study's findings and limits: Common viral pathogens seemed to be connected with several of the most significant clusters, according to a later analysis.

Primers: 60 Vbeta forward and 13 Jbeta reverse. The protocol was immunoSEQ multiplex PCR, while the TCRdb copy is restricted to in-frame clones and leaves out a portion. The sample lists around 150,000 clones; approximately 82% were seen once. There are a few counts of this clone. Its matching antigen is unknown. This CDR3 has 14 residues. V lost 2 bases to trimming and J lost 4 bases; unmatched junction nucleotides: 5. Germline V gene sequence: CDR1 SGHKS, CDR2 YYEKEE (reference sequence). This chain uses TRBV5-5 with TRBJ2-5; 7 positions agree with TRBD2. The sample comprised PBMCs. The sequence came from a woman in her 40s in good health and CMV-seropositive. The CDR3 coding sequence is TGTGCCAGCAGCTTTACGGGAGGCGTAGAGACCCAGTACTTC. This sequence encodes CASSFTGGVETQYF.